This TCR beta chain emerged from a study of tumor-infiltrating lymphocytes in primary liver carcinoma. About the research overall: The patient population consisted of men and women between 30 and 69 years of age. Study outcomes and limitations: With p = 0.039, the top-250-clone fraction in tumors significantly exceeded that in blood. For tumor-adjacent and tumor-blood pairs, overlap was less than that seen for tumor region pairs.

Looked up from germline, CDR1 is LGHNA and CDR2 is YNFKEQ. The CDR3 totals 21 residues. This clonotype was seen a single time. Its antigen is not known. A read error may account for a junction end that differs from germline. Unsorted bulk tissue (roughly 20-31 mg) underwent RNA and DNA co-extraction. Each tumor had five separate regions sampled. Starting from around 0.45 ug of total RNA, TCR beta cDNA was produced with a primer in the constant region. Three nested multiplex PCR rounds, a slightly modified ARM-PCR method, built the TCR beta libraries. Forward primers for TRBV1-TRBV30 and a C-beta reverse primer served the first two PCR rounds, at about 11 cycles each. Using its own MiXCR run on the multiplex PCR reads, TCRdb lists one record per CDR3 protein. The table lists 100,000 to 150,000 distinct CDR3 sequences, roughly three fifths of them singletons.

The gene calls are TRBV4-2 and TRBJ2-1; maybe TRBD2 (5 bases). Sequencing was carried out using liver tumor tissue from sampling region 3. The subset denotes: tumor region T3, left-lateral pole. The source is a woman aged 55-70 years with primary liver carcinoma and hepatitis B virus infection. CDR3 protein: CANSQEGGFRVAPSSYNEQFF. The CDR3 DNA is TGTGCCAACAGCCAAGAAGGAGGTTTTAGAGTAGCCCCAAGTTCCTACAATGAGCAGTTCTTC.